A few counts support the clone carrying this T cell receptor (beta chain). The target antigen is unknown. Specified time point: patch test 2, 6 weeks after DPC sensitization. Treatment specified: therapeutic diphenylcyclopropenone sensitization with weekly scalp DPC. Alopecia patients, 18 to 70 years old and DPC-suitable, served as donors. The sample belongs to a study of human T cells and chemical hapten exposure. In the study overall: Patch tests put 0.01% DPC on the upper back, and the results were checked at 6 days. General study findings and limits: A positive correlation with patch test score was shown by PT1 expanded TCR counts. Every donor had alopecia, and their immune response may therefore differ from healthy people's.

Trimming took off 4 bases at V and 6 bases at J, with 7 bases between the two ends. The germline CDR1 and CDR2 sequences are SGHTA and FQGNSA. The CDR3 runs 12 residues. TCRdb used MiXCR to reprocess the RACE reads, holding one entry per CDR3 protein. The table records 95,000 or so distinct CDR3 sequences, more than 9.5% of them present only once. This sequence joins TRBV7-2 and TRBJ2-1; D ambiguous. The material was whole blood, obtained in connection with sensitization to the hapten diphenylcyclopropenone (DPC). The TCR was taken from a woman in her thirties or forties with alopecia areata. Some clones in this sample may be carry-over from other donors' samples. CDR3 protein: CASSSLVNEQFF. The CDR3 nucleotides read TGTGCCAGCAGCTCTTTGGTCAATGAGCAGTTCTTC.